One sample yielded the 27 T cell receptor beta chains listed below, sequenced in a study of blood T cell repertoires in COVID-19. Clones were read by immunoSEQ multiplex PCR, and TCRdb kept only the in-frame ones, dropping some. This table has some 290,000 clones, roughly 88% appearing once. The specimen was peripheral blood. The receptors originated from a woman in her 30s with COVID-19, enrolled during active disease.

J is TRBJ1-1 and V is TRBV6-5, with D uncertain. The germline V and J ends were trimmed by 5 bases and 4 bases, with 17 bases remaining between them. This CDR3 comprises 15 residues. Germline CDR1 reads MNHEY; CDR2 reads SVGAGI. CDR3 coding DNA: TGTGCCAGCAGTCCCTCGACACGGATGGGCACTGAAGCTTTCTTT. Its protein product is CASSPSTRMGTEAFF.

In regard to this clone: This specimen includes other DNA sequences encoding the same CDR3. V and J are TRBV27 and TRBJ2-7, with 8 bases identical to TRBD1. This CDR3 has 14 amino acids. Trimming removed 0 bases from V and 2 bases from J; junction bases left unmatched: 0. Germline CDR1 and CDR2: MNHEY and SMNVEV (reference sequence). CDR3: CASSLSRGPYEQYF. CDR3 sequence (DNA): TGTGCCAGCAGTTTATCCAGGGGGCCCTACGAGCAGTACTTC.

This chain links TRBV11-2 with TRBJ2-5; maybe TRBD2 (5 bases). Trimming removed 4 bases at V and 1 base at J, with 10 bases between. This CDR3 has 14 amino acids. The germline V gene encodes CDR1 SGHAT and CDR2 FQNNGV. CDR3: CASSSTGFQETQYF. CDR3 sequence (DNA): TGTGCCAGCAGCTCTACGGGGTTCCAAGAGACCCAGTACTTC.

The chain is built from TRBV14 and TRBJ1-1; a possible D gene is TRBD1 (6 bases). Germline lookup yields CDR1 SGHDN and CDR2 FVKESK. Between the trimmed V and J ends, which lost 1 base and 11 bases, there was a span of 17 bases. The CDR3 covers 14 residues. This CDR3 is CASSQVQGLSQAFF. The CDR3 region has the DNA TGTGCCAGCAGCCAAGTACAGGGATTGAGCCAGGCTTTCTTT.

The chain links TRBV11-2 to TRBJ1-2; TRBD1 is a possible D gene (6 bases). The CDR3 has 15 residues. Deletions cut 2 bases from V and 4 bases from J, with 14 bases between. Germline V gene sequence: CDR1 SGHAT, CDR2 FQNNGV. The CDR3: CASSLRGREGYGYTF. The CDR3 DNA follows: TGTGCCAGCAGCTTAAGGGGGAGGGAGGGCTATGGCTACACCTTC. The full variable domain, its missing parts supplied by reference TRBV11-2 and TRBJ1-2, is EAGVAQSPRYKIIEKRQSVAFWCNPISGHATLYWYQQILGQGPKLLIQFQNNGVVDDSQLPKDRFSAERLKGVDSTLKIQPAKLEDSAVYLCASSLRGREGYGYTFGSGTRLTVV.

This CDR3 reads CASSQMIAGGTDTQYF. DNA of the CDR3: TGTGCCAGCAGCCAGATGATAGCGGGGGGCACAGATACGCAGTATTTT. The chain combines TRBV3-1 (or the pseudogene TRBV3-2) with TRBJ2-3; 9 bases agree with TRBD2. The CDR3 runs 16 residues. Unmatched junction bases numbered 5, after V lost 3 bases and J lost 1 base. In germline, CDR1 is LGHDT, CDR2 YNNKEL (reference sequence).

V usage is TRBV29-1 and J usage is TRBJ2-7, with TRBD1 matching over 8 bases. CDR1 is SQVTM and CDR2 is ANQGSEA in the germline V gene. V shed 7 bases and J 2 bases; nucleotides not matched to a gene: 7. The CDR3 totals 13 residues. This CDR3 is CSGRDRNTYEQYF. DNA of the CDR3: TGCAGCGGACGGGACAGGAACACCTACGAGCAGTACTTC.

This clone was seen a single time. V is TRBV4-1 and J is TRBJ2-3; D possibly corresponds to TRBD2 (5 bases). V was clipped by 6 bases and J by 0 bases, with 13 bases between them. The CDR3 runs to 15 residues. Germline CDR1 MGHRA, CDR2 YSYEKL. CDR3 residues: CASRSRGFSTDTQYF. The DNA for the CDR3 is TGCGCCAGCAGGTCCCGGGGTTTCAGCACAGATACGCAGTATTTT.

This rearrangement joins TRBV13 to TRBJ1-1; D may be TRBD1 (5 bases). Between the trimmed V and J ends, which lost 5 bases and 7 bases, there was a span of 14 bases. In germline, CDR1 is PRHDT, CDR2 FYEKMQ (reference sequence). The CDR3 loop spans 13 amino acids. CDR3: CASSPGPSSEAFF. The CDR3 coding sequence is TGTGCCAGCAGCCCAGGGCCCAGCAGTGAAGCTTTCTTT.

In nucleotides, the CDR3 is TGTGCCAGTACTCCCTCCGGGACAGGGGTTAATGAGCAGTTCTTC. Its protein is CASTPSGTGVNEQFF. The chain combines TRBV2 with TRBJ2-1, with TRBD1 matching over 10 bases. Germline CDR1 and CDR2: SNHLY and FYNNEI. Germline trimming cut 9 bases from V and 7 bases from J; bases unmatched to any gene: 12. This CDR3 comprises 15 residues. Full variable domain (rest looked up from reference TRBV2 and TRBJ2-1): EPEVTQTPSHQVTQMGQEVILRCVPISNHLYFYWYRQILGQKVEFLVSFYNNEISEKSEIFDDQFSVERPDGSNFTLKIRSTKLEDSAMYFCASTPSGTGVNEQFFGPGTRLTVL.

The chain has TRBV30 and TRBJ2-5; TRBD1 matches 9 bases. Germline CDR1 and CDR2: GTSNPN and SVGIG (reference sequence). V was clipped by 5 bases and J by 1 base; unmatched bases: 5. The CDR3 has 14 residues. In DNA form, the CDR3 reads TGTGCCTGGGGGACAGGGATCACCCAAGAGACCCAGTACTTC. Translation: CAWGTGITQETQYF.

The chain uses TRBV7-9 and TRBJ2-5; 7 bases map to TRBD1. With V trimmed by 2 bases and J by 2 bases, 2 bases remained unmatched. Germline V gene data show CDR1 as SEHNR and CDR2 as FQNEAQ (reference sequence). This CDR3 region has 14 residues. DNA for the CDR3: TGTGCCAGCAGCTTACCGACAGGGCAAGAGACCCAGTACTTC. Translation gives CASSLPTGQETQYF.

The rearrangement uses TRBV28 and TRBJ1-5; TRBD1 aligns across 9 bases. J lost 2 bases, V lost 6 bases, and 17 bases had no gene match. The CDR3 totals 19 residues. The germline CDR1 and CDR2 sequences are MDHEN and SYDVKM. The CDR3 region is CASSQPGDRDLKGNQPQHF. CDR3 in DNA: TGTGCCAGCAGCCAGCCCGGGGACAGGGATTTGAAGGGCAATCAGCCCCAGCATTTT. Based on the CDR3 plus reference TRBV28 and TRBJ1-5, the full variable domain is DVKVTQSSRYLVKRTGEKVFLECVQDMDHENMFWYRQDPGLGLRLIYFSYDVKMKEKGDIPEGYSVSREKKERFSLILESASTNQTSMYLCASSQPGDRDLKGNQPQHFGDGTRLSIL.

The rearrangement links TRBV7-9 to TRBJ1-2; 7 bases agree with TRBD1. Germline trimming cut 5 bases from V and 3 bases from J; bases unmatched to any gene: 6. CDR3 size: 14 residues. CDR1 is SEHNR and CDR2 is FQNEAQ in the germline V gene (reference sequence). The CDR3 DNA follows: TGTGCCAGCAGCGATAAAGACAGGGACTATGGCTACACCTTC. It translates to CASSDKDRDYGYTF. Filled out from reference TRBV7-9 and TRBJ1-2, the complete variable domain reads DTGVSQNPRHKITKRGQNVTFRCDPISEHNRLYWYRQTLGQGPEFLTYFQNEAQLEKSRLLSDRFSAERPKGSFSTLEIQRTEQGDSAMYLCASSDKDRDYGYTFGSGTRLTVV.

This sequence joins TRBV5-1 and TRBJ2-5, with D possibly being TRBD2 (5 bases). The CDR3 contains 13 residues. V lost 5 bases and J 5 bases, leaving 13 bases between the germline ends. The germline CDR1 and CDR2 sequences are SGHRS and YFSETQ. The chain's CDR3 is CASRTGFGETQYF. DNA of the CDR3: TGCGCCAGCAGGACGGGATTTGGGGAGACCCAGTACTTC.

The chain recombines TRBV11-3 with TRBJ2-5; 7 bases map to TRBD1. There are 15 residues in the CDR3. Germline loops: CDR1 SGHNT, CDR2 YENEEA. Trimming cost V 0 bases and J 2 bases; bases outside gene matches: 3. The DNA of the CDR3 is TGTGCCAGCAGCTTAGACGGGACAGCACAAGAGACCCAGTACTTC. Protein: CASSLDGTAQETQYF.

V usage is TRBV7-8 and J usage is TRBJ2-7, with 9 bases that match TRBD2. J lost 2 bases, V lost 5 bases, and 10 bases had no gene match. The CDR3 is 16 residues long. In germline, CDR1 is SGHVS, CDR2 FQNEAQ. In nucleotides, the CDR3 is TGTGCCAGCAGCCCTCGACTAGCGGACCTAACCTACGAGCAGTACTTC. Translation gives CASSPRLADLTYEQYF.

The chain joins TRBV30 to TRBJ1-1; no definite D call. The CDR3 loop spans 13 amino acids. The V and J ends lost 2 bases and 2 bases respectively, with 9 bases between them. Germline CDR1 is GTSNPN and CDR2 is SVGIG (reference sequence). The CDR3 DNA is TGTGCCTGGAGTAGAAGGAGAAACACTGAAGCTTTCTTT. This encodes CAWSRRRNTEAFF.

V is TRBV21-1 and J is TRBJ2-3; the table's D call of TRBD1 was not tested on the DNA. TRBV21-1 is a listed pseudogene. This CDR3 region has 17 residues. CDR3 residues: CASSKKTGAESTDTQYF. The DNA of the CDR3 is TGTGCCAGCAGCAAAAAAACAGGGGCGGAAAGCACAGATACGCAGTATTTT.

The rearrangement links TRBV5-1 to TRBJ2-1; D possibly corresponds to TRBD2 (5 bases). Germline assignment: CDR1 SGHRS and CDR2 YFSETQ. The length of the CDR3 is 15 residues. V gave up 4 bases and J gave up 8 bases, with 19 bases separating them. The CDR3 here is CASSPGAGLGYEQFF. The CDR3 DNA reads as TGCGCCAGCAGCCCCGGTGCGGGCTTGGGATATGAGCAGTTCTTC.

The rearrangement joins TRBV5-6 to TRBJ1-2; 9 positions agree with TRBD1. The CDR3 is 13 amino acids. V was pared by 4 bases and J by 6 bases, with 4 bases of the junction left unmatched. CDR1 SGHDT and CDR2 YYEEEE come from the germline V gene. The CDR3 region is CASSMGQGDGYTF. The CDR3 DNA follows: TGTGCCAGCAGCATGGGACAGGGCGATGGCTACACCTTC.

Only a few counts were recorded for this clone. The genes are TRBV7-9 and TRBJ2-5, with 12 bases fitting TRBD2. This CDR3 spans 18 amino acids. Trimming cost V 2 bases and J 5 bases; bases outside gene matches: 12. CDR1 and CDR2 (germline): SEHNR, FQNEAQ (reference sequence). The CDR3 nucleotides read TGTGCCAGCAGCTTATGGCCGCTAGGACTAGCGGGACAGGAGACCCAGTACTTC. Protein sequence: CASSLWPLGLAGQETQYF. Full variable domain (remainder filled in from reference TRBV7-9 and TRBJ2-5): DTGVSQNPRHKITKRGQNVTFRCDPISEHNRLYWYRQTLGQGPEFLTYFQNEAQLEKSRLLSDRFSAERPKGSFSTLEIQRTEQGDSAMYLCASSLWPLGLAGQETQYFGPGTRLLVL.

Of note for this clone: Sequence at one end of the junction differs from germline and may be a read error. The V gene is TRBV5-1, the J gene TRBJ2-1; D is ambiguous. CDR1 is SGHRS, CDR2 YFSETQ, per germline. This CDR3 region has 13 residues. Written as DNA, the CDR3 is TGCGCCAGCAGCTCATACCGTTACAGTGAGCAGTTCTTC. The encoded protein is CASSSYRYSEQFF.

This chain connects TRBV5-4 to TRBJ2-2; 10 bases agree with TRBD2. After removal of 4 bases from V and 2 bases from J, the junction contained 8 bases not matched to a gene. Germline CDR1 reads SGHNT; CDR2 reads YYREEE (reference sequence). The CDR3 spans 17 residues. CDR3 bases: TGTGCCAGCAGCCTCCGACTAGCGGGCCCAAACACCGGGGAGCTGTTTTTT. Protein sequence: CASSLRLAGPNTGELFF.

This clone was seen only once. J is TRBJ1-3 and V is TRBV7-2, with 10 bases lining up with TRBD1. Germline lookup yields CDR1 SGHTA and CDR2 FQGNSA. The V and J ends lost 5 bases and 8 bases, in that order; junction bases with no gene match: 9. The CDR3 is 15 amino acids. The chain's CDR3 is CASSPGTGERYTIYF. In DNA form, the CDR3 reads TGTGCCAGCAGCCCCGGGACAGGGGAGAGATACACCATATATTTT.

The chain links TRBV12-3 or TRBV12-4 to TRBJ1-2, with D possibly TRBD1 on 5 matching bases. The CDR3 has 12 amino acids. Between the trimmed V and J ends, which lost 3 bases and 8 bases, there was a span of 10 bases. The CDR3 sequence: CASSLGPRGYTF. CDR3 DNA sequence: TGTGCCAGCAGTTTGGGGCCAAGGGGCTACACCTTC.

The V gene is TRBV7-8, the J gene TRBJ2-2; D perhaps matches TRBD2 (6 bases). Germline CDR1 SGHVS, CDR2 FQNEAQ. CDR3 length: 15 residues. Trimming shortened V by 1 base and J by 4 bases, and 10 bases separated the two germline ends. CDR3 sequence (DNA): TGTGCCAGCAGCTTAGGGCTAGCGAGCACCGGGGAGCTGTTTTTT. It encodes CASSLGLASTGELFF.